The 31 T cell receptor beta chains given below trace back to one sample, sequenced in a study of technical replicates of blood from a handful of donors. The table came from immunoSEQ multiplex PCR; TCRdb's copy has only in-frame clones and leaves some out. The data hold 74,000 or so clones, with around 90% observed a single time. The specimen sequenced was T cells isolated from PBMCs. These receptors came from a human donor in good health.

This clone was seen only a few times. The gene calls are TRBV25-1 and TRBJ1-1; D uncertain. This CDR3 is built from 13 residues. Between the trimmed V and J ends, which lost 2 bases and 5 bases, there was a span of 9 bases. Looked up from germline, CDR1 is MGHDK and CDR2 is SYGVNS. The CDR3 nucleotides read TGTGCCAGCAGTGAACCAGGCAGGACTGAAGCTTTCTTT. It yields the protein CASSEPGRTEAFF. Drawing the rest from reference TRBV25-1 and TRBJ1-1, the complete variable domain is EADIYQTPRYLVIGTGKKITLECSQTMGHDKMYWYQQDPGMELHLIHYSYGVNSTEKGDLSSESTVSRIRTEHFPLTLESARPSHTSQYLCASSEPGRTEAFFGQGTRLTVV.

The chain combines TRBV7-9 with TRBJ1-2; 8 bases align to TRBD1. The germline CDR1 and CDR2 sequences are SEHNR and FQNEAQ (reference sequence). The ends lost 5 bases at V and 8 bases at J; junction bases unmatched: 4. The CDR3 loop spans 12 amino acids. CDR3 region: CASSPAGGGYTF. CDR3 DNA: TGTGCCAGCAGCCCGGCAGGGGGCGGCTACACCTTC.

This clone was counted a few times. The chain has TRBV28 and TRBJ2-7, with D possibly being TRBD2 (6 bases). The germline V and J ends were trimmed by 6 bases and 7 bases, with 22 bases remaining between them. CDR3 size: 15 residues. CDR1 MDHEN and CDR2 SYDVKM come from the germline V gene. The CDR3 sequence is CASRGGITILYEQYF. CDR3 coding DNA: TGTGCCAGCAGAGGCGGGATCACCATATTATATGAGCAGTACTTC.

The genes are TRBV2 and TRBJ2-3; D is perhaps TRBD2 (6 bases). The CDR3 has 15 residues. V was trimmed by 8 bases and J by 2 bases, leaving 17 bases between them. From germline, CDR1 is SNHLY and CDR2 FYNNEI. As DNA, the CDR3 is TGTGCCAGCTCCACGGGAGAGGTCTACACAGATACGCAGTATTTT. Translated, it gives CASSTGEVYTDTQYF.

The chain combines TRBV28 with TRBJ1-2; possible D gene TRBD1, 6 bases. The CDR3 runs to 14 residues. Per the germline V gene, CDR1 is MDHEN and CDR2 is SYDVKM. With 4 bases removed from V and 4 bases from J, the gap between germline ends came to 13 bases. The CDR3 region has the DNA TGTGCCAGCAGTTACCTTTTGGACAGCTATGGCTACACCTTC. This translates into CASSYLLDSYGYTF.

This chain connects TRBV28 to TRBJ2-5; 7 bases line up with TRBD1. Trimming removed 6 bases from V and 5 bases from J; junction bases left unmatched: 12. Germline V gene data show CDR1 as MDHEN and CDR2 as SYDVKM. The CDR3 is 15 residues long. The CDR3 DNA reads as TGTGCCAGCAGCCCGATCGACAGGGCTTTGGAGACCCAGTACTTC. Translation: CASSPIDRALETQYF.

The gene calls are TRBV4-1 and TRBJ2-7, with D uncertain. The CDR3 loop spans 13 amino acids. The V end was cut by 1 base, the J end by 2 bases, with 6 bases between. CDR1 is MGHRA and CDR2 is YSYEKL in the germline V gene. In DNA, the CDR3 is TGCGCCAGCAGCCAAGTACAAGCCTACGAGCAGTACTTC. The encoded protein is CASSQVQAYEQYF.

The V gene is TRBV7-8, the J gene TRBJ1-5, with D unresolved. The CDR3 is made up of 16 amino acids. Germline V lookup: CDR1 SGHVS, CDR2 FQNEAQ. Trimming removed 0 bases at V and 0 bases at J, with 9 bases between. The CDR3 sequence: CASSLARLYSNQPQHF. The CDR3 bases are TGTGCCAGCAGCTTAGCGAGACTTTATAGCAATCAGCCCCAGCATTTT.

The chain has TRBV4-3 and TRBJ2-1; D might be TRBD2 (5 bases). The CDR3 spans 14 residues. Trimming removed 3 bases at V and 8 bases at J, with 14 bases between. Germline loops: CDR1 LGHNA, CDR2 YSLEER. The CDR3 nucleotides are TGCGCCAGCAGCCACTCCGAGGGCGGCTATGAGCAGTTCTTC. It is translated as CASSHSEGGYEQFF.

The chain has TRBV28 and TRBJ2-2; no clear D gene. V was shortened by 6 bases and J by 4 bases, with 9 bases between the two germline ends. CDR1 is MDHEN and CDR2 is SYDVKM in the germline V gene. The CDR3 covers 13 residues. This CDR3 reads CASSPFITGELFF. The CDR3 region has the DNA TGTGCCAGCAGCCCCTTTATCACCGGGGAGCTGTTTTTT.

The chain couples TRBV7-6 to TRBJ2-3; 11 bases are a match to TRBD2. Germline values: CDR1 SGHVS, CDR2 FNYEAQ. Trimming cost V 2 bases and J 3 bases; bases outside gene matches: 16. The CDR3 extends over 20 amino acids. CDR3 region: CASSLPTSGNTLHETDTQYF. The CDR3 DNA is TGTGCCAGCAGCTTACCGACTAGCGGGAATACCTTACATGAGACAGATACGCAGTATTTT.

The J gene is TRBJ2-6, the V gene TRBV11-2; D gene uncertain. The CDR3 is 18 residues long. CDR1 is SGHAT and CDR2 is FQNNGV in the germline V gene. Trimming removed 2 bases at V and 2 bases at J, with 16 bases between. CDR3 sequence: CASSLLPQAEAGANVLTF. The DNA of the CDR3 is TGTGCCAGCAGCTTACTACCACAAGCCGAGGCTGGGGCCAACGTCCTGACTTTC.

The rearrangement links TRBV6-6 to TRBJ1-1; 8 bases line up with TRBD1. Germline values: CDR1 MNHNY, CDR2 SVGAGI (reference sequence). The CDR3 has 14 residues. CDR3 amino acids: CAGAGGPENTEAFF. The CDR3 coding sequence is TGTGCGGGGGCAGGGGGCCCGGAGAACACTGAAGCTTTCTTT.

The chain combines TRBV19 with TRBJ2-7; weak D call: TRBD2 (6 bases). This CDR3 is built from 14 residues. Germline V gives CDR1 LNHDA, CDR2 SQIVND (reference sequence). Trimming took off 3 bases at V and 6 bases at J, with 15 bases between the two ends. CDR3 in DNA: TGTGCCAGTAGTATTACCGGGAGAGGGTTCGAGCAGTACTTC. It translates to CASSITGRGFEQYF.

This clone was seen only a few times. The chain carries TRBV29-1 and TRBJ1-4; D unresolved. The CDR3 loop spans 10 amino acids. Germline CDR1 is SQVTM and CDR2 is ANQGSEA. Trimming removed 5 bases from V and 8 bases from J, with 6 bases in between. CDR3: CSVLLEKLFF. CDR3 DNA sequence: TGCAGCGTTTTGTTAGAAAAACTGTTTTTT.

The chain uses TRBV9 and TRBJ2-3; 15 positions agree with TRBD2. Germline V CDR1 and CDR2: SGDLS, YYNGEE. The CDR3 spans 19 residues. V was pared by 3 bases and J by 10 bases, with 18 bases of the junction left unmatched. Here the CDR3 reads CASSETGGPWTSGRAAQYF. The CDR3 DNA reads TGTGCCAGCAGCGAAACAGGGGGTCCGTGGACTAGCGGGAGGGCTGCGCAGTATTTT.

The genes are TRBV4-1 and TRBJ2-6; D not resolved. From germline, CDR1 is MGHRA and CDR2 YSYEKL. The CDR3 is 15 amino acids. Trimming shortened V by 1 base and J by 2 bases, and 6 bases separated the two germline ends. The CDR3 nucleotides read TGCGCCAGCAGCCAAGTTCGGGCTGGGGCCAACGTCCTGACTTTC. Translating gives CASSQVRAGANVLTF.

The V and J genes are TRBV6-5 and TRBJ1-1; perhaps TRBD1 as D (5 bases). The CDR3 has 14 amino acids. V gave up 0 bases and J gave up 3 bases, with 8 bases separating them. In germline, CDR1 is MNHEY, CDR2 SVGAGI. CDR3 DNA: TGTGCCAGCAGTTACTCTGGGGCATACACTGAAGCTTTCTTT. Residues: CASSYSGAYTEAFF.

The chain employs TRBV19 and TRBJ2-1, with D perhaps matching TRBD1 (6 bases). Trimming stripped 6 bases from V and 5 bases from J, with 20 bases between. This CDR3 is 16 amino acids long. Looked up from germline, CDR1 is LNHDA and CDR2 is SQIVND (reference sequence). CDR3 region: CASRELLGQLNNEQFF. DNA of the CDR3: TGTGCCAGTAGGGAACTCCTAGGACAGCTGAACAATGAGCAGTTCTTC.

This clone was counted between two and nine times. The rearrangement joins TRBV5-1 to TRBJ1-4, with D maybe TRBD1 (5 bases). Trimming took off 0 bases at V and 8 bases at J, with 17 bases between the two ends. The CDR3 is 16 residues long. From germline, CDR1 is SGHRS and CDR2 YFSETQ. The CDR3 DNA reads as TGCGCCAGCAGCTTGGCCCAGGGTAATTTGGGAGAAAAACTGTTTTTT. Translating gives CASSLAQGNLGEKLFF.

The chain combines TRBV18 with TRBJ2-7; the D is unclear. The CDR3 runs 12 residues. Germline CDR1 is KGHSH and CDR2 is LQKENI. Trimming left V 6 bases short and J 1 base short, with 7 bases between. The CDR3 DNA sequence: TGTGCCAGCTCTACCAGTTCCTACGAGCAGTACTTC. Its translation is CASSTSSYEQYF.

This rearrangement joins TRBV30 to TRBJ2-7, with no clear D. The length of the CDR3 is 13 residues. The germline gives CDR1 GTSNPN, CDR2 SVGIG (reference sequence). Trimming shortened V by 3 bases and J by 3 bases, and 12 bases separated the two germline ends. Written as DNA, the CDR3 is TGTGCCTGGAGAACAGTTCGAGTCTACGAGCAGTACTTC. Its translation is CAWRTVRVYEQYF.

The chain is built from TRBV10-3 and TRBJ2-6; 10 positions agree with TRBD2. The junction had 1 base not matched to a gene; V was cut back by 3 bases and J by 2 bases. Germline CDR1 reads ENHRY; CDR2 reads SYGVKD. The CDR3 loop spans 16 amino acids. The CDR3 nucleotides read TGTGCCATCAGTGAAGCGGGAGGGCCTGGGGCCAACGTCCTGACTTTC. It yields the protein CAISEAGGPGANVLTF.

The rearrangement links TRBV10-1 to TRBJ2-7; the match to TRBD1 covers 8 bases. The germline gives CDR1 WNHNN, CDR2 SYGVQD (reference sequence). The CDR3 spans 13 residues. V was clipped by 6 bases and J by 3 bases; unmatched bases: 4. In DNA, the CDR3 is TGCGCCAGCAGGCCAGACAGGGGCTACGAGCAGTACTTC. Protein sequence: CASRPDRGYEQYF.

The rearrangement links TRBV4-1 to TRBJ1-2, with D tentatively TRBD1 (6 bases). The CDR3 totals 14 residues. Germline loops: CDR1 MGHRA, CDR2 YSYEKL. The V gene lost 3 bases and the J gene lost 3 bases, with 11 bases spanning the gap. CDR3 nucleotide sequence: TGCGCCAGCAGCCAGGCAGGGGTGGACTATGGCTACACCTTC. This encodes CASSQAGVDYGYTF.

This chain links TRBV4-1 with TRBJ2-1; D is undetermined. This CDR3 contains 13 residues. V was shortened by 1 base and J by 10 bases, with 11 bases between the two germline ends. CDR1 is MGHRA and CDR2 is YSYEKL in the germline V gene. CDR3 sequence reads: CASSQVKGGEQFF. CDR3 sequence (DNA): TGCGCCAGCAGCCAAGTCAAAGGCGGCGAGCAGTTCTTC.

This chain connects TRBV5-6 to TRBJ2-1; 14 bases map to TRBD2. After removal of 1 base from V and 9 bases from J, the junction contained 6 bases not matched to a gene. The CDR3 contains 16 residues. Germline values: CDR1 SGHDT, CDR2 YYEEEE. CDR3 bases: TGTGCCAGCAGCTTGCTCATGACTAGCGGGAGGGCTGAGCAGTTCTTC. It translates to CASSLLMTSGRAEQFF.

The chain couples TRBV4-2 to TRBJ1-1, with 7 nucleotides matching TRBD1. This CDR3 comprises 14 residues. From germline, CDR1 is LGHNA and CDR2 YNFKEQ. V lost 0 bases and J lost 8; bases outside the gene matches: 6. CDR3 loop: CASSQDEGGVEAFF. CDR3 DNA sequence: TGTGCCAGCAGCCAAGATGAAGGGGGCGTAGAAGCTTTCTTT.

This clone was seen a few times. The chain links TRBV13 to TRBJ1-2; D is ambiguous. V was pared by 6 bases and J by 6 bases, with 20 bases between. Germline V CDR1 and CDR2: PRHDT, FYEKMQ (reference sequence). CDR3 length: 15 residues. In DNA form, the CDR3 reads TGTGCCAGCAGTTTTCGCGTCGCGGTTGTTGATGGCTACACCTTC. This sequence encodes CASSFRVAVVDGYTF.

The chain has TRBV10-3 and TRBJ1-2; D perhaps matches TRBD1 (5 bases). The CDR3 sequence is 14 residues long. Germline CDR1 ENHRY, CDR2 SYGVKD. Trimming pared 3 bases from V and 6 bases from J, leaving 14 bases between. CDR3 DNA sequence: TGTGCCATCAGTGATTTAGACAGTAATAATGGCTACACCTTC. As protein: CAISDLDSNNGYTF.

The chain links TRBV19 to TRBJ2-4; tentatively, D is TRBD1 (6 bases). This CDR3 has 16 amino acids. V was clipped by 10 bases and J by 0 bases, with 19 bases between them. Germline CDR1 and CDR2: LNHDA and SQIVND (reference sequence). CDR3 protein: CATSRGLLLAKNIQYF. The CDR3, as DNA: TGTGCCACCTCTAGGGGGTTACTTCTAGCCAAAAACATTCAGTACTTC.